The rows below give T cell receptor beta chains drawn from one sample of a study of CD8 T cells in Susac syndrome. In TCRdb, the immunoSEQ multiplex PCR reads were re-called with MiXCR into one record per CDR3 protein. Of some 150,000 distinct CDR3 sequences in the sample, around 95% were seen once. Sequencing was done on a sample of CD8+ T cells from PBMCs. The receptors were sampled from a human donor with multiple sclerosis. CDR3s include the opening cysteine and the closing phenylalanine or tryptophan.

CDR3aa: CASSLAALYEQYF; j_gene: TRBJ2-7; v_gene: TRBV11-2
CDR3aa: CASSHVPPVWDRGDTGELFF; j_gene: TRBJ2-2; v_gene: TRBV3-1
CDR3aa: CASREQGLGYGYTF; j_gene: TRBJ1-2; v_gene: TRBV27
CDR3aa: CATSRTGSYEQYF; j_gene: TRBJ2-7; v_gene: TRBV24-1
CDR3aa: CASKLGALGPVTEAFF; j_gene: TRBJ1-1; v_gene: TRBV7-9
CDR3aa: CASSQDLEPPKDYGYTF; j_gene: TRBJ1-2; v_gene: TRBV3-1
CDR3aa: CASSLWGDEQYF; j_gene: TRBJ2-7; v_gene: TRBV27
CDR3aa: CSVVSGEGYTF; j_gene: TRBJ1-2; v_gene: TRBV29-1
CDR3aa: CSVPIRGEQFF; j_gene: TRBJ2-1; v_gene: TRBV29-1
CDR3aa: CASSQEGQLTDTQYF; j_gene: TRBJ2-3; v_gene: TRBV14
CDR3aa: CASSPGQGTSTGELFF; j_gene: TRBJ2-2; v_gene: TRBV6-6
CDR3aa: CSATGQGMGYGYTF; j_gene: TRBJ1-2; v_gene: TRBV20-1
CDR3aa: CASSHIATYNEQFF; j_gene: TRBJ2-1; v_gene: TRBV13
CDR3aa: CSVEGPTGGPTDTQYF; j_gene: TRBJ2-3; v_gene: TRBV29-1
CDR3aa: CSARERGGQAGYTF; j_gene: TRBJ1-2; v_gene: TRBV20-1
CDR3aa: CASSLPLAGNGELFF; j_gene: TRBJ2-2; v_gene: TRBV3-1
CDR3aa: CASSPGLAGQETQYF; j_gene: TRBJ2-5; v_gene: TRBV3-1
CDR3aa: CASSQEAGTGYGYTF; j_gene: TRBJ1-2; v_gene: TRBV3-1
CDR3aa: CASSLTGNIPEAFF; j_gene: TRBJ1-1; v_gene: TRBV7-9
CDR3aa: CASSALAGLNPNEQFF; j_gene: TRBJ2-1; v_gene: TRBV9
CDR3aa: CASSPYSLNTDTQYF; j_gene: TRBJ2-3; v_gene: TRBV3-1
CDR3aa: CASSLNIPPTGGPLHF; j_gene: TRBJ1-6; v_gene: TRBV5-6
CDR3aa: CSVAGGSGELFF; j_gene: TRBJ2-2; v_gene: TRBV29-1
CDR3aa: CSVEWQSSYNEQFF; j_gene: TRBJ2-1; v_gene: TRBV29-1
CDR3aa: CASSYLGELFF; j_gene: TRBJ2-2; v_gene: TRBV12-3/TRBV12-4
CDR3aa: CASSWTGGNTQYF; j_gene: TRBJ2-3; v_gene: TRBV7-3
CDR3aa: CASSLTAMDGYTF; j_gene: TRBJ1-2; v_gene: TRBV12-3/TRBV12-4
CDR3aa: CAWSQGTDYTEAFF; j_gene: TRBJ1-1; v_gene: TRBV30
CDR3aa: CAWSPTGNSPLHF; j_gene: TRBJ1-6; v_gene: TRBV30
CDR3aa: CASSSLVEGRNTEAFF; j_gene: TRBJ1-1; v_gene: TRBV5-1
CDR3aa: CASSLGGTGYGDNEQFF; j_gene: TRBJ2-1; v_gene: TRBV13
CDR3aa: CASSRGRANEQFF; j_gene: TRBJ2-1; v_gene: TRBV13
CDR3aa: CASNGGPQTEAFF; j_gene: TRBJ1-1; v_gene: TRBV27
CDR3aa: CASSHPSADTQYF; j_gene: TRBJ2-3; v_gene: TRBV4-1
CDR3aa: CASSVNRGSNYGYTF; j_gene: TRBJ1-2; v_gene: TRBV9
CDR3aa: CASSIVALTTEQFF; j_gene: TRBJ2-1; v_gene: TRBV19
CDR3aa: CASSIAGEETQYF; j_gene: TRBJ2-5; v_gene: TRBV19
CDR3aa: CSIDRGYLETQYF; j_gene: TRBJ2-5; v_gene: TRBV29-1
CDR3aa: CASSTGGLGYGYTF; j_gene: TRBJ1-2; v_gene: TRBV27
CDR3aa: CASSNTEREGEKLFF; j_gene: TRBJ1-4; v_gene: TRBV7-9
CDR3aa: CASSSIHYQETQYF; j_gene: TRBJ2-5; v_gene: TRBV27
CDR3aa: CASSQGGSYNEQFF; j_gene: TRBJ2-1; v_gene: TRBV27
CDR3aa: CSARLALSYEQYF; j_gene: TRBJ2-7; v_gene: TRBV20-1
CDR3aa: CAWSGGMRITF; j_gene: TRBJ1-2; v_gene: TRBV30
CDR3aa: CASRSFGAADTQYF; j_gene: TRBJ2-3; v_gene: TRBV5-1
CDR3aa: CASSPIAGSTDTQYF; j_gene: TRBJ2-3; v_gene: TRBV7-7
CDR3aa: CASQGQGYGYTF; j_gene: TRBJ1-2; v_gene: TRBV5-1
CDR3aa: CSARLAGGLKPADTQYF; j_gene: TRBJ2-3; v_gene: TRBV20-1
CDR3aa: CASSATQGDGVAFF; j_gene: TRBJ1-1; v_gene: TRBV25-1
CDR3aa: CASSLGGSEQYF; j_gene: TRBJ2-7; v_gene: TRBV27